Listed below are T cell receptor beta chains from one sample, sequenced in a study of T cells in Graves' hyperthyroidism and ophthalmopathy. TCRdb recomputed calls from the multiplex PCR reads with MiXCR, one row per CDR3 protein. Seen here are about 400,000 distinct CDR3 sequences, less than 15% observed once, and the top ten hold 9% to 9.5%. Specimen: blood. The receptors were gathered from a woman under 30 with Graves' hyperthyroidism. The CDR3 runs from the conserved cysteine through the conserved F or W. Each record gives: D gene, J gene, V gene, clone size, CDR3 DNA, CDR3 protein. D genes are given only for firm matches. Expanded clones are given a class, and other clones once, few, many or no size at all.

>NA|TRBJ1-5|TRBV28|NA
TGTGCCAGCAGTCTATGGACTCTCCGAGTCGATAGCAATCAGCCCCAGCATTTT
CASSLWTLRVDSNQPQHF
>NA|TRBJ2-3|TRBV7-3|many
TGTGCCAGCAGCTTAACAACGGGAGCCGGAGATACGCAGTATTTT
CASSLTTGAGDTQYF
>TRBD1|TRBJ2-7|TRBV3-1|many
TGTGCCAGCAGCTTTGGGACAGGGACCAACGAGCAGTACTTC
CASSFGTGTNEQYF
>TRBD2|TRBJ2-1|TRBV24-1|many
TGTGCCACCAGTGACTCCGGTCTAGCGGCGCGTTACAATGAGCAGTTCTTC
CATSDSGLAARYNEQFF
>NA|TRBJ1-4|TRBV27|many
TGTGCCAGCAGGAGGGCAGGAGTAGGTGAAAAACTGTTTTTT
CASRRAGVGEKLFF
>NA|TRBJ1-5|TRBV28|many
TGTGCCAGCAGGAGTACAGGGAGCAATCAGCCCCAGCATTTT
CASRSTGSNQPQHF
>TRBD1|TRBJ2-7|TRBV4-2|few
TGTGCCAGCAGCCAAGAGCAGGGGGCCCCCACCTACGAGCAGTACTTC
CASSQEQGAPTYEQYF
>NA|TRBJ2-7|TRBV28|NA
TGTGCCAGCAGTTCCTCCGGACAGAGCTCCTACGAGCAGTACTTC
CASSSSGQSSYEQYF
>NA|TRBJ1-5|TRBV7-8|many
TGTGCCAGCAGCTCACGGGAGGGCCAGCCCCAGCATTTT
CASSSREGQPQHF
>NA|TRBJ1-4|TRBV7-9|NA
TGTGCCAGCAGCTTAGAGGGAGAGGCGAGTGAAAAACTGTTTTTT
CASSLEGEASEKLFF
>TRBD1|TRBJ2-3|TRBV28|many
TGTGCCAGCAGTTTAGGGCGGACAGGGGGCTCGGGTACGCAGTATTTT
CASSLGRTGGSGTQYF
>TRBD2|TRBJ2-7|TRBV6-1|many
TGTGCCAGCAGTGAAGATCTAGCGGGGGGACTACTGAGCGAGCAGTACTTC
CASSEDLAGGLLSEQYF
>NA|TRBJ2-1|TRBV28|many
TGTGCCAGCAGTTTCGGTACGAGCTCCTACAATGAGCAGTTCTTC
CASSFGTSSYNEQFF
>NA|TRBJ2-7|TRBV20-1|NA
TGCAGTGCTAGAGATGAGGGACGCAGCATCTACGAGCAGTACTTC
CSARDEGRSIYEQYF
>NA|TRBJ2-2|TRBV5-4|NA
TGTGCCAGCAGCTCCCGTTGGGTAGCTGACACCGGGGAGCTGTTTTTT
CASSSRWVADTGELFF
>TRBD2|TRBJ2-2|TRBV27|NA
TGTGCCAGCAGTTGGGGGGGGAGTCTTACCGGGGAGCTGTTTTTT
CASSWGGSLTGELFF
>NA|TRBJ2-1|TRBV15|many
TGTGCCACCAGCAGAGGCTTCTACCCCGGGGCGAGCTCCTACAATGAGCAGTTCTTC
CATSRGFYPGASSYNEQFF
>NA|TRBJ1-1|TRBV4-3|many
TGCGCCAGCAGCCAAGTTTCAGCCAACACTGAAGCTTTCTTT
CASSQVSANTEAFF
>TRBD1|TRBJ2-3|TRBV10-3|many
TGTGCCATCAGTGGCAGGACAGGGGGCCTGCAGGCAGATACGCAGTATTTT
CAISGRTGGLQADTQYF
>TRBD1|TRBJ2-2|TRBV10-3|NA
TGTGCCAATGGGGACAGGGGGCTTGGGACCGGGGAGCTGTTTTTT
CANGDRGLGTGELFF
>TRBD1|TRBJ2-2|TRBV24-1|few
TGTGCCACCCGGGACAGTCAAGGAAGAAGCGGGGAGCTGTTTTTT
CATRDSQGRSGELFF
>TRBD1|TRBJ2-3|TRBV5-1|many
TGCGCCAGCACTATCATCACCGGGACAGGAATAACAGATACGCAGTATTTT
CASTIITGTGITDTQYF
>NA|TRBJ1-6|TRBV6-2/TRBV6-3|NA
TGTGCCAGCAGTTACTTACAGATCGTGGGTAATTCACCCCTCCACTTT
CASSYLQIVGNSPLHF
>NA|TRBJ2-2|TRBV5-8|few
TGTGCCAGCAGCTACGCCGGGGAGCTGTTTTTT
CASSYAGELFF
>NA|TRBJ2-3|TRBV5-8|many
TGTGCCAGCAGCTCGGTTCGAGGGCGAGGCCTCACAGATACGCAGTATTTT
CASSSVRGRGLTDTQYF
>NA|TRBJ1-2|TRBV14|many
TGTGCCAGCAGCCAGCAGGGCGGACACTACACCTTC
CASSQQGGHYTF
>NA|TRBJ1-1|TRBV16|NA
TGTGCCAGCAGCCAATTCTGGCGGGGGAACACTGAAGCTTTCTTT
CASSQFWRGNTEAFF
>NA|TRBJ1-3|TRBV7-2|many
TGTGCCAGCAGCGACGACTCGCTCTCTGGAAACACCATATATTTT
CASSDDSLSGNTIYF
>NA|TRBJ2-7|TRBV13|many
TGTGCCAGCAGCTACCGTCCGGGCGAGCAGTACTTC
CASSYRPGEQYF
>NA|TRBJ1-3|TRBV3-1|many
TGTGCCAGCAGCCTGCGGAGGTCTGGAAACACCATATATTTT
CASSLRRSGNTIYF
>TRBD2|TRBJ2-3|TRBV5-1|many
TGCGCCAGCAGCGCGGGACTAGCGGGAGTAGCAGATACGCAGTATTTT
CASSAGLAGVADTQYF
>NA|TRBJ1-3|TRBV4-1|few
TGCGCCAGCAGCCATCTCGGGCTTTACGAAAACACCATATATTTT
CASSHLGLYENTIYF
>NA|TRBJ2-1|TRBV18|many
TGTGCCAGCTCACGTACAGGTGACTCCTACAATGAGCAGTTCTTC
CASSRTGDSYNEQFF
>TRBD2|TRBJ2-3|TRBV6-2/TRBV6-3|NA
TGTGCCAGCAGTTACTCGGCCCCAGGCGACGGGAGGGATACGCAGTATTTT
CASSYSAPGDGRDTQYF
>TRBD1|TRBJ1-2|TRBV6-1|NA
TGTGCCAGCAGTGATAGACAGGGGGCCGGCTACACCTTC
CASSDRQGAGYTF
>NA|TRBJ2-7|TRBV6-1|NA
TGTGCCAGCAGTGAATTGGAGGATGCCTACGAGCAGTACTTC
CASSELEDAYEQYF
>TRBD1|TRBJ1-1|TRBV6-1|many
TGTGCCAGCGCACCGGACAGGCCCCGCACTGAAGCTTTCTTT
CASAPDRPRTEAFF
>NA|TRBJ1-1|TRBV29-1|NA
TGCAGCGTTGAGCAAACAGGTGAAGCTTTCTTT
CSVEQTGEAFF
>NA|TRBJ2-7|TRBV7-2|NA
TGTGCCAGCAGCTTAACCAGGGTCTACGAGCAGTACTTC
CASSLTRVYEQYF
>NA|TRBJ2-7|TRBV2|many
TGTGCCAGCAGTGGGTCCAGGGTCTGGGGCGAGCAGTACTTC
CASSGSRVWGEQYF
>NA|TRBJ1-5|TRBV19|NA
TGTGCCAGTAGTATAGATGGTACAGGGCCCTACAATCAGCCCCAGCATTTT
CASSIDGTGPYNQPQHF
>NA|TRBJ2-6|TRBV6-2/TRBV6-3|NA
TGTGCCAGCAGTACCTCGGACTCTGGGGCCAACGTCCTGACTTTC
CASSTSDSGANVLTF
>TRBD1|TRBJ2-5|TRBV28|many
TGTGCCAGCAGTCCGGGACAGGCTCAAGAGACCCAGTACTTC
CASSPGQAQETQYF
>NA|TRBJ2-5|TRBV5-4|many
TGTGCCAGCAGCTCAGGCCGGGGTCAAGAGACCCAGTACTTC
CASSSGRGQETQYF
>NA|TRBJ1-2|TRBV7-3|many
TGTGCCAGCAGCTTAACACACGACGAGGGGCCTTGGGGTGGCTACACCTTC
CASSLTHDEGPWGGYTF
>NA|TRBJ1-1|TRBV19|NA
TGTGCCAGTAGTATCTGGGTTTCGAACACTGAAGCTTTCTTT
CASSIWVSNTEAFF